This T cell receptor beta chain was captured in a study of blood T cells in healthy people across ages. Sample-barcoded 5' priming and a J-beta primer mix drove a second PCR of about 6 to 12 cycles. TCRdb analysed the 5' RACE reads with MiXCR anew, one entry per CDR3 protein. The sample includes 550,000 to 800,000 distinct CDR3 sequences, roughly 32% seen only once; the top ten take roughly 14%. Trimming took off 5 bases at V and 0 bases at J, with 8 bases between the two ends. The CDR3 runs 14 residues. The germline V gene has CDR1 SEHNR and CDR2 FQNEAQ (reference sequence). Total RNA extraction produced at least 5 micrograms (per sample) for the study.

The clonotype comes from a woman older than 75 in good health. This chain links TRBV7-9 with TRBJ1-5, with D maybe TRBD1 (5 bases). Sequencing used blood. The CDR3 spells CASSGDSSNQPQHF. CDR3 bases: TGTGCCAGCAGCGGCGACAGTAGCAATCAGCCCCAGCATTTT.